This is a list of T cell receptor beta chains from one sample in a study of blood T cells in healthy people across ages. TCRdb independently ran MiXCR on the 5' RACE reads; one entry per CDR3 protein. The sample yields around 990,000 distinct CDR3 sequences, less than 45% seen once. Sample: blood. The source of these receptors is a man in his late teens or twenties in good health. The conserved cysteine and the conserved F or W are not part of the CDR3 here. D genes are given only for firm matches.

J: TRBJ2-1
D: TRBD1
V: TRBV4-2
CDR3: ASSRILSRTGKFNEQF

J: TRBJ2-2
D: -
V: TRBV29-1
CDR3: SVLLASGDTGELF

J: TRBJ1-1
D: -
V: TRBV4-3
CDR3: ASSQTHREGTEAF

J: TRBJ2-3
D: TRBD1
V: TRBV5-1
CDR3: ASSADRDLTDTQY

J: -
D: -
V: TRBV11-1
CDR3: ASSLDPVDISYNEQY

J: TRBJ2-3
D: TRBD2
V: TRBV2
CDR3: ASETSGADTQY

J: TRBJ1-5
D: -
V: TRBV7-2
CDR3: ASSLGGVRNQPQH

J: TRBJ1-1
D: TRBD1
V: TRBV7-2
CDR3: ASRLTGGWAEAF

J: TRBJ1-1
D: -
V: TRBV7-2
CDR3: ASKIFRTVNTEAF

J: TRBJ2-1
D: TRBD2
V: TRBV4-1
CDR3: ASSHVLKGRGGNEQF

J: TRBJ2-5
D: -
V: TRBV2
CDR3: ASRVTGLQETQY

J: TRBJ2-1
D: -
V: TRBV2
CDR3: ASSDTGAGPFNEQF

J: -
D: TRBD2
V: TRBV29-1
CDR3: SVEDRRGGLNEQY

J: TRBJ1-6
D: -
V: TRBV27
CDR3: ASSTTALSNSPLH

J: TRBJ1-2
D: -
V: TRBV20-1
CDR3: SARDLSGDGYGYT

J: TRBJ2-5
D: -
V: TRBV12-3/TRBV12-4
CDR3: ASSPSTRVETQY

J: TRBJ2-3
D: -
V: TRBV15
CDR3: ATSRGYGEGNTQY

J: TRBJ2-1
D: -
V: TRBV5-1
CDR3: ASRQDSSYNEQF

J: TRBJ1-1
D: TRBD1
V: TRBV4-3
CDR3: ASSQVGPTGVGEAF

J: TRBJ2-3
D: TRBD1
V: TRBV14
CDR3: ASSQLDRGSTDTQY

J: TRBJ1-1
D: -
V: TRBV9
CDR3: ASSVSLGTKGGMNTEAF

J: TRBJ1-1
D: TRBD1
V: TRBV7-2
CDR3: ASSLEGTVMNTEAF

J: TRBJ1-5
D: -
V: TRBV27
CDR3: ASRMTGSNQPQH

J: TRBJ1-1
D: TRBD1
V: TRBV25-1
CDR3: ASTPGDRDINTEAF

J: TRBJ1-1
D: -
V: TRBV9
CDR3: ASSNWGTGNTEAF

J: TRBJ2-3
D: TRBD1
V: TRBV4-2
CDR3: ASTNRDRNTDTQY

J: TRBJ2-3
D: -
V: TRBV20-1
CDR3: SARDRGGYTDTQY

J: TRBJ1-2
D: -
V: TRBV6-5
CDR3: ASSYSVSWAKGYT

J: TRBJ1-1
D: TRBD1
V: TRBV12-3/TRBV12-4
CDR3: ASSSAGQAMNTEAF

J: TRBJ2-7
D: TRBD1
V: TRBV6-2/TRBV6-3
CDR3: ASAGTAYYEQY

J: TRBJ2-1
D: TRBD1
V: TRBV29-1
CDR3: SVEGAGQGEYEQF

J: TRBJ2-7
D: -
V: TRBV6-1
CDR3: ASGDGPGGHYEQY

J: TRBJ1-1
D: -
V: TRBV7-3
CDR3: ASSANQDTEAF

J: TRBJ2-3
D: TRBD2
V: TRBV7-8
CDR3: ASSRTGTSAGSTDTQY

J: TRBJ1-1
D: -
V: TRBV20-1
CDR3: SARDLRGAVTEAF

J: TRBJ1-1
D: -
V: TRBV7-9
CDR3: ASSSPDRNTEAF

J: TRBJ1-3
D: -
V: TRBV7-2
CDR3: ASSLQAVGNTIY

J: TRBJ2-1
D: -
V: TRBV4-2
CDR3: ASSQDLNYHEQF

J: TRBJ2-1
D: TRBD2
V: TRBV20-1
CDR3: SARDGAGGYNEQF

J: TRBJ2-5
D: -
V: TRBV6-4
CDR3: ASSEEGWGNEQY

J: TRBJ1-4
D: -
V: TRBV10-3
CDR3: AISTQPNEKLF

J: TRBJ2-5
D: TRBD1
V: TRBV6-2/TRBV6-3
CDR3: ASRQDRGQETQY

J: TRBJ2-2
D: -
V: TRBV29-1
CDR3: SVGVLAGELF

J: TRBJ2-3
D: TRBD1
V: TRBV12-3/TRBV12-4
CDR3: ASRMTGGRADTQY

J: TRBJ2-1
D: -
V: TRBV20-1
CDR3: SARLLSGTYNEQF

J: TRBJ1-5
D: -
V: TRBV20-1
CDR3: SAREGSGKQPQH

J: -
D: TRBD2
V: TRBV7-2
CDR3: ASSPQRESKNIQY

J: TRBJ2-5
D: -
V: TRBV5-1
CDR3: ASSLSAETQY

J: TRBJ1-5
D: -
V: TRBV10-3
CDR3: AISESTDYQPQH